One sample yielded the 29 T cell receptor beta chains listed below, sequenced in a study of cytomegalovirus exposure and HLA in healthy donors. Researchers ran the PCR with 60 Vbeta and 13 Jbeta primers. TCRdb's copy holds only in-frame clones and misses some; the assay was immunoSEQ multiplex PCR. The repertoire consists of some 76,000 clones, with 78% occurring once and the leading ten covering approximately 9%. The sequenced material came from PBMCs. The receptors stem from a woman in her forties in good health and CMV-seropositive.

The chain has TRBV19 and TRBJ2-1, with D unclear. This CDR3 has 12 residues. V lost 1 base and J lost 4, with 2 bases in between. Germline assignment: CDR1 LNHDA and CDR2 SQIVND (reference sequence). CDR3 region: CASSIAYNEQFF. The DNA for the CDR3 is TGTGCCAGTAGTATAGCTTACAATGAGCAGTTCTTC.

The rearrangement joins TRBV6-6 to TRBJ1-2; 9 bases map to TRBD1. V dropped 7 bases and J dropped 4; count of bases not matched to a gene: 7. The CDR3 spans 14 residues. CDR1 MNHNY and CDR2 SVGAGI come from the germline V gene (reference sequence). As DNA, the CDR3 is TGTGCCAGCACCTTCGGGACAGGGCTCTATGGCTACACCTTC. As protein: CASTFGTGLYGYTF.

J is TRBJ2-3 and V is TRBV11-2; 11 bases are a match to TRBD2. Germline V CDR1 and CDR2: SGHAT, FQNNGV. The CDR3 length is 17 residues. Trimming took 5 bases from V and 4 from J; bases not matched to a gene: 11. The CDR3 region has the DNA TGTGCCAGCAGCCCCACCGGGACTAGCGGTGGGTCAGATACGCAGTATTTT. Its protein product is CASSPTGTSGGSDTQYF.

This clone was counted only a few times. The J gene is TRBJ1-1, the V gene TRBV30, with a weak D call TRBD1 (5 bases). The CDR3 has 13 amino acids. V was shortened by 0 bases and J by 2 bases, with 7 bases between the two germline ends. Germline V gene sequence: CDR1 GTSNPN, CDR2 SVGIG (reference sequence). The CDR3 nucleotides are TGTGCCTGGAGTGTACAGGAAAACACTGAAGCTTTCTTT. The encoded protein is CAWSVQENTEAFF.

The rearrangement joins TRBV28 to TRBJ1-5; 9 bases fit TRBD1. CDR3 length equals 14 residues. From germline, CDR1 is MDHEN and CDR2 SYDVKM. V shed 5 bases and J 4 bases; nucleotides not matched to a gene: 3. CDR3 sequence: CASSLGTGNQPQHF. The CDR3 bases are TGTGCCAGCAGTCTCGGGACAGGGAATCAGCCCCAGCATTTT.

This clone was observed a single time. V is TRBV28 and J is TRBJ1-1; D is unresolved. This CDR3 spans 14 amino acids. The germline CDR1 and CDR2 sequences are MDHEN and SYDVKM. The V and J ends lost 6 bases and 0 bases respectively, with 11 bases between them. CDR3 in amino acids: CASSSIPVNTEAFF. CDR3 coding DNA: TGTGCCAGCAGCTCAATTCCGGTGAACACTGAAGCTTTCTTT.

V gene TRBV27 combines with J gene TRBJ1-5; D remains ambiguous. Per the germline V gene, CDR1 is MNHEY and CDR2 is SMNVEV (reference sequence). The CDR3 contains 14 residues. Trimming left V 2 bases short and J 0 bases short, with 5 bases between. The CDR3 nucleotides read TGTGCCAGCAGTTTAGCCTATAGCAATCAGCCCCAGCATTTT. Its translation is CASSLAYSNQPQHF.

The chain couples TRBV5-1 to TRBJ1-2; weak D call: TRBD1 (6 bases). Germline assignment: CDR1 SGHRS and CDR2 YFSETQ. The length of the CDR3 is 13 residues. The germline V and J ends were trimmed by 0 bases and 8 bases, with 11 bases remaining between them. CDR3 nucleotides: TGCGCCAGCAGCTTGGTGTCGGGACACGGCTACACCTTC. This translates into CASSLVSGHGYTF.

The genes are TRBV5-1 and TRBJ1-4; TRBD1 aligns across 8 bases. The CDR3 spans 14 residues. The V segment lost 4 bases and the J segment 5 bases; nucleotides outside the gene matches: 4. Per germline, CDR1 SGHRS and CDR2 YFSETQ. The CDR3 loop reads CASSRQGTNEKLFF. DNA for the CDR3: TGCGCCAGCAGCCGACAGGGGACCAATGAAAAACTGTTTTTT. Combining the CDR3 with reference TRBV5-1 and TRBJ1-4 gives the whole variable domain KAGVTQTPRYLIKTRGQQVTLSCSPISGHRSVSWYQQTPGQGLQFLFEYFSETQRNKGNFPGRFSGRQFSNSRSEMNVSTLELGDSALYLCASSRQGTNEKLFFGSGTQLSVL.

The chain links TRBV10-3 to TRBJ2-7; 8 bases match TRBD1. Germline assignment: CDR1 ENHRY and CDR2 SYGVKD. Trimming cost V 2 bases and J 6 bases; bases outside gene matches: 6. This CDR3 comprises 14 residues. CDR3 sequence (DNA): TGTGCCATCAGTGAGCCAACAGGGGGTACCGAGCAGTACTTC. Amino acids: CAISEPTGGTEQYF.

The V call is TRBV2, the J call TRBJ1-1, with D perhaps matching TRBD1 (6 bases). CDR3 size: 14 residues. Germline-derived CDR1 and CDR2 are SNHLY and FYNNEI. Trimming left V 1 base short and J 4 bases short, with 10 bases between. CDR3: CASSEDRVGTEAFF. CDR3 DNA sequence: TGTGCCAGCAGTGAAGACAGGGTCGGCACTGAAGCTTTCTTT. Together with reference TRBV2 and TRBJ1-1, the CDR3 gives the full variable domain: EPEVTQTPSHQVTQMGQEVILRCVPISNHLYFYWYRQILGQKVEFLVSFYNNEISEKSEIFDDQFSVERPDGSNFTLKIRSTKLEDSAMYFCASSEDRVGTEAFFGQGTRLTVV.

The J gene is TRBJ2-6, the V gene TRBV19; TRBD1 aligns across 8 bases. Germline CDR1 and CDR2: LNHDA and SQIVND (reference sequence). V was clipped by 5 bases and J by 1 base; unmatched bases: 4. CDR3 length: 16 amino acids. CDR3 sequence (DNA): TGTGCCAGTAGTTTGTACAGGGGGTCTGGGGCCAACGTCCTGACTTTC. This gives the protein CASSLYRGSGANVLTF.

The CDR3 DNA reads TGTGCCAGCAGAAACAGGACAGGGGCCTTCGAGCAGTACTTC. It translates to CASRNRTGAFEQYF. The chain recombines TRBV27 with TRBJ2-7; 9 bases fit TRBD1. Germline CDR1 and CDR2: MNHEY and SMNVEV (reference sequence). After removal of 6 bases from V and 6 bases from J, the junction contained 9 bases not matched to a gene. This CDR3 region has 14 residues.

The chain has TRBV19 and TRBJ2-3, with unresolved D. The CDR3 length is 14 residues. V lost 3 bases and J 0 bases, leaving 7 bases between the germline ends. The germline V gene encodes CDR1 LNHDA and CDR2 SQIVND (reference sequence). The DNA of the CDR3 is TGTGCCAGTAGTATTAAATTCAGCACAGATACGCAGTATTTT. Protein product: CASSIKFSTDTQYF.

The chain carries TRBV5-1 and TRBJ1-3; 7 bases are a match to TRBD1. The CDR3 loop spans 14 amino acids. Germline V gene data show CDR1 as SGHRS and CDR2 as YFSETQ. V dropped 6 bases and J dropped 2; count of bases not matched to a gene: 5. CDR3 sequence reads: CASNSGTAGNTIYF. The CDR3 DNA sequence: TGCGCCAGCAACTCGGGGACAGCTGGAAACACCATATATTTT.

The chain links TRBV28 to TRBJ2-1; D is ambiguous. CDR1 and CDR2 from the germline V gene are MDHEN and SYDVKM. V lost 4 bases and J lost 4, with 5 bases in between. The CDR3 is 12 residues long. The CDR3 DNA sequence: TGTGCCAGCAGTTCCCAATACAATGAGCAGTTCTTC. Translation gives CASSSQYNEQFF.

This clone has just a few counts. This chain connects TRBV7-9 to TRBJ2-5, with 7 bases matching TRBD1. The CDR3 consists of 17 residues. CDR1 is SEHNR and CDR2 is FQNEAQ in the germline V gene (reference sequence). V lost 5 bases and J lost 4; bases outside the gene matches: 16. CDR3 amino acids: CASSRRMGQSASETQYF. Written as DNA, the CDR3 is TGTGCCAGCAGCCGTCGGATGGGACAGAGCGCTTCAGAGACCCAGTACTTC. The variable domain in full, with the rest retrieved from reference TRBV7-9 and TRBJ2-5, is DTGVSQNPRHKITKRGQNVTFRCDPISEHNRLYWYRQTLGQGPEFLTYFQNEAQLEKSRLLSDRFSAERPKGSFSTLEIQRTEQGDSAMYLCASSRRMGQSASETQYFGPGTRLLVL.

The V call is TRBV28, the J call TRBJ2-3; possibly TRBD2 for D (5 bases). The CDR3 totals 14 residues. V was pared by 10 bases and J by 2 bases, with 16 bases between. Germline CDR1 reads MDHEN; CDR2 reads SYDVKM. The DNA of the CDR3 is TGTGCCATCCGAGGGAGTCACGACACAGATACGCAGTATTTT. Its translation: CAIRGSHDTDTQYF.

This clone was counted once. The rearrangement joins TRBV7-2 to TRBJ1-2; D perhaps matches TRBD1 (6 bases). Between the trimmed V and J ends, which lost 3 bases and 2 bases, there was a span of 13 bases. The CDR3 contains 15 residues. Per the germline V gene, CDR1 is SGHTA and CDR2 is FQGNSA. CDR3 DNA: TGTGCCAGCAGCTTTACAGGGCTGGGGAACTATGGCTACACCTTC. This translates into CASSFTGLGNYGYTF.

The V call is TRBV27, the J call TRBJ2-3, with D possibly matching TRBD1 (6 bases). Trimming took 8 bases from V and 5 from J, leaving 14 bases between them. Germline values: CDR1 MNHEY, CDR2 SMNVEV (reference sequence). The CDR3 extends over 13 amino acids. The CDR3 DNA reads as TGTGCCAGCGGGACGGCAGGGGTAGATACGCAGTATTTT. Amino acids: CASGTAGVDTQYF.

This chain uses TRBV28 with TRBJ1-4, with D perhaps TRBD1 (6 bases). Germline CDR1 is MDHEN and CDR2 is SYDVKM. Trimming removed 3 bases at V and 7 bases at J, with 18 bases between. The CDR3 totals 16 residues. In DNA, the CDR3 is TGTGCCAGCAGTTTCTCCGGGGGAGGGGGGAGTGAAAAACTGTTTTTT. Residues: CASSFSGGGGSEKLFF.

Worth noting for this clone: Different DNA sequences within this sample yield the same CDR3. The chain links TRBV9 to TRBJ1-2; 11 bases fit TRBD1. The CDR3 runs to 14 residues. The germline gives CDR1 SGDLS, CDR2 YYNGEE. J gave up 8 bases and V 4 bases, and 7 bases lay outside the gene matches. As DNA, the CDR3 is TGTGCCAGCAGCCTGGGACAGGGGGACGGAGGCTACACCTTC. Its protein product is CASSLGQGDGGYTF.

This clone has only a few counts. This chain connects TRBV7-9 to TRBJ2-7; 12 bases align to TRBD2. J gave up 5 bases and V 4 bases, and 9 bases lay outside the gene matches. Germline lookup yields CDR1 SEHNR and CDR2 FQNEAQ (reference sequence). The CDR3 is 16 residues long. The CDR3 is CASSSTSGGLYDEQYF. CDR3 sequence (DNA): TGTGCCAGCAGCTCCACTAGCGGGGGGCTCTACGACGAGCAGTACTTC. The variable domain in full, completed from reference TRBV7-9 and TRBJ2-7, reads DTGVSQNPRHKITKRGQNVTFRCDPISEHNRLYWYRQTLGQGPEFLTYFQNEAQLEKSRLLSDRFSAERPKGSFSTLEIQRTEQGDSAMYLCASSSTSGGLYDEQYFGPGTRLTVT.

The rearrangement links TRBV4-3 to TRBJ2-2, with 8 bases aligning to TRBD1. The CDR3 has 15 amino acids. V trimming: 3 bases; J trimming: 5 bases; junction bases outside the gene matches: 5. Germline CDR1 reads LGHNA; CDR2 reads YSLEER. In nucleotides, the CDR3 is TGCGCCAGCAGCCAGGAGGACAGGGCTACCGGGGAGCTGTTTTTT. Amino acids: CASSQEDRATGELFF.

V usage is TRBV19 and J usage is TRBJ1-6, with 9 bases identical to TRBD1. The CDR3 has 14 amino acids. The V gene end was trimmed by 3 bases and the J gene end by 10 bases; junction bases not matched to a gene: 4. Germline lookup yields CDR1 LNHDA and CDR2 SQIVND (reference sequence). In nucleotides, the CDR3 is TGTGCCAGTAGTATCCGGGACAGGGACTCACCCCTCCACTTT. Translation gives CASSIRDRDSPLHF.

The chain employs TRBV6-1 and TRBJ2-7, with D tentatively TRBD1 (6 bases). Trimming took off 8 bases at V and 2 bases at J, with 10 bases between the two ends. Germline values: CDR1 MNHNS, CDR2 SASEGT. The CDR3 has 12 residues. DNA of the CDR3: TGTGCCAGCGGGTACAGGGCCTACGAGCAGTACTTC. It encodes CASGYRAYEQYF.

V usage is TRBV4-1 and J usage is TRBJ1-5; TRBD1 is a possible D gene (6 bases). V was shortened by 5 bases and J by 2 bases, with 10 bases between the two germline ends. The CDR3 sequence is 14 residues long. Germline CDR1 reads MGHRA; CDR2 reads YSYEKL. This CDR3 is CASSDTGRNQPQHF. For the CDR3, the DNA is TGCGCCAGCAGCGACACAGGGCGCAATCAGCCCCAGCATTTT.

The chain carries TRBV7-2 and TRBJ2-6; D ambiguous. The CDR3 is made up of 15 amino acids. Trimming stripped 3 bases from V and 0 bases from J, with 6 bases between. CDR1 is SGHTA, CDR2 FQGNSA, per germline. This CDR3 is CASSFFLSGANVLTF. CDR3 DNA: TGTGCCAGCAGCTTTTTCCTCTCTGGGGCCAACGTCCTGACTTTC. Using reference TRBV7-2 and TRBJ2-6 for the parts outside the CDR3, the full variable domain is GAGVSQSPSNKVTEKGKDVELRCDPISGHTALYWYRQSLGQGLEFLIYFQGNSAPDKSGLPSDRFSAERTGGSVSTLTIQRTQQEDSAVYLCASSFFLSGANVLTFGAGSRLTVL.

V and J are TRBV7-2 and TRBJ2-5, with a weak D call TRBD2 (5 bases). The germline V and J ends were trimmed by 1 base and 4 bases, with 13 bases remaining between them. Germline CDR1 is SGHTA and CDR2 is FQGNSA. There are 15 residues in the CDR3. CDR3 protein: CASSLDPTSTETQYF. CDR3 coding DNA: TGTGCCAGCAGCTTAGACCCCACTAGTACAGAGACCCAGTACTTC.